This entry lists 21 T cell receptor beta chains sequenced from one sample in a study of PD-L1 blockade in urothelial cancer. Only in-frame clones appear in the TCRdb table, and some are missing; sequencing was by immunoSEQ multiplex PCR. The repertoire includes roughly 38,000 clones, roughly 87% of them detected once, and 3.5% to 4% sits in the top ten. The sequenced sample was PBMCs, obtained around atezolizumab (anti-PD-L1) treatment. The origin of the receptors is a man aged 65 to 79 with urothelial cancer.

J is TRBJ1-1 and V is TRBV7-9; unclear D gene. V was pared by 4 bases and J by 4 bases, with 16 bases between. Per germline, CDR1 SEHNR and CDR2 FQNEAQ (reference sequence). The CDR3 spans 15 residues. CDR3: CASSSTGRTGTEAFF. DNA of the CDR3: TGTGCCAGCAGCTCGACGGGGAGAACGGGCACTGAAGCTTTCTTT.

V is TRBV10-3 and J is TRBJ1-2; D is undetermined. The germline V gene encodes CDR1 ENHRY and CDR2 SYGVKD. Trimming pared 7 bases from V and 2 bases from J, leaving 11 bases between. CDR3 length: 13 residues. DNA of the CDR3: TGTGCCATCACCGGCAGGCAGAACTATGGCTACACCTTC. Its protein product is CAITGRQNYGYTF.

The chain joins TRBV7-7 to TRBJ2-1; D gene ambiguous. Trimming took off 1 base at V and 9 bases at J, with 10 bases between the two ends. Germline V lookup: CDR1 SSHAT, CDR2 FNYEAQ (reference sequence). The CDR3 loop spans 13 amino acids. The CDR3 here is CASSLDKLGEQFF. Written as DNA, the CDR3 is TGTGCCAGCAGCTTAGATAAGCTCGGTGAGCAGTTCTTC.

The CDR3 DNA reads TGTGCCAGCAGCGTAAGGGGAACAGGGGGGGCCCTCGGGTATGGCTACACCTTC. Its translation is CASSVRGTGGALGYGYTF. The V gene is TRBV9, the J gene TRBJ1-2, with 8 positions matching TRBD1. The CDR3 length is 18 residues. With V trimmed by 1 base and J by 5 bases, 16 bases remained unmatched. Germline CDR1 is SGDLS and CDR2 is YYNGEE.

This chain uses TRBV15 with TRBJ1-1; 7 positions match TRBD1. J gave up 12 bases and V 5 bases, and 9 bases lay outside the gene matches. The germline V gene has CDR1 LNHNV and CDR2 YYDKDF (reference sequence). The CDR3 covers 12 residues. CDR3: CATSPRQGLTFF. The CDR3 bases are TGTGCCACCAGCCCTCGACAGGGTTTAACTTTCTTT.

The chain employs TRBV19 and TRBJ2-7, with D possibly matching TRBD1 (6 bases). The germline gives CDR1 LNHDA, CDR2 SQIVND (reference sequence). This CDR3 spans 14 amino acids. Deletions cut 3 bases from V and 3 bases from J, with 12 bases between. The CDR3 reads CASSIQDRVYEQYF. For the CDR3, the DNA is TGTGCCAGTAGTATTCAGGACAGAGTCTACGAGCAGTACTTC.

This chain links TRBV7-2 with TRBJ2-1; D uncertain. The CDR3 covers 14 residues. CDR1 is SGHTA and CDR2 is FQGNSA in the germline V gene. V was cut by 1 base and J by 7 bases, with 11 bases left in between. CDR3 in amino acids: CASSLGPQTNEQFF. CDR3 DNA: TGTGCCAGCAGCTTAGGCCCCCAAACTAATGAGCAGTTCTTC.

The chain links TRBV19 to TRBJ1-1; D is possibly TRBD1 (6 bases). The CDR3 has 14 residues. Germline V lookup: CDR1 LNHDA, CDR2 SQIVND (reference sequence). V was clipped by 5 bases and J by 1 base, with 11 bases between them. The CDR3 coding sequence is TGTGCCAGTAGTCTGGGGACACCGAACACTGAAGCTTTCTTT. Its translation is CASSLGTPNTEAFF. Full variable domain (rest looked up from reference TRBV19 and TRBJ1-1): DGGITQSPKYLFRKEGQNVTLSCEQNLNHDAMYWYRQDPGQGLRLIYYSQIVNDFQKGDIAEGYSVSREKKESFPLTVTSAQKNPTAFYLCASSLGTPNTEAFFGQGTRLTVV.

The chain recombines TRBV2 with TRBJ2-2; D is possibly TRBD1 (6 bases). The germline V gene has CDR1 SNHLY and CDR2 FYNNEI. V was shortened by 6 bases and J by 1 base, with 12 bases between the two germline ends. CDR3 length: 15 amino acids. This CDR3 is CASRGDTLNTGELFF. The CDR3 region has the DNA TGTGCCAGCAGAGGGGACACCTTGAACACCGGGGAGCTGTTTTTT.

This clone occurred once. The chain has TRBV5-1 and TRBJ2-5, with 7 positions matching TRBD2. This CDR3 has 14 residues. Germline lookup yields CDR1 SGHRS and CDR2 YFSETQ. Trimming at V came to 0 bases and at J to 5 bases, leaving 4 bases not matched to a gene. The CDR3 bases are TGCGCCAGCAGCTTGGCCACGGGGGGTGAGACCCAGTACTTC. Its protein is CASSLATGGETQYF.

CDR3 bases: TGCGCCAGCAGCCACACAGGGAGAGAGCAGTACTTC. Translation gives CASSHTGREQYF. The chain has TRBV4-1 and TRBJ2-7; possible D gene TRBD1, 6 bases. Germline-derived CDR1 and CDR2 are MGHRA and YSYEKL. This CDR3 spans 12 amino acids. V gave up 3 bases and J gave up 7 bases, with 10 bases separating them.

This clone was counted once. This chain connects TRBV27 to TRBJ2-5, with 9 positions matching TRBD2. Trimming cost V 6 bases and J 4 bases; bases outside gene matches: 3. CDR1 is MNHEY, CDR2 SMNVEV, per germline (reference sequence). The CDR3 spans 13 residues. This CDR3 reads CASSLSGGETQYF. The CDR3 DNA is TGTGCCAGCAGCCTTAGCGGGGGAGAGACCCAGTACTTC.

This chain uses TRBV6-1 with TRBJ2-7; 8 bases are shared with TRBD1. Germline V gene sequence: CDR1 MNHNS, CDR2 SASEGT. With 2 bases clipped from V and 0 bases from J, the junction kept 3 bases outside the gene matches. CDR3 length equals 15 residues. The DNA of the CDR3 is TGTGCCAGCAGTGAACGGACAGGGAGCTCCTACGAGCAGTACTTC. It codes for CASSERTGSSYEQYF.

This rearrangement joins TRBV29-1 to TRBJ1-1; tentative D call: TRBD1 (6 bases). Trimming left V 4 bases short and J 7 bases short, with 16 bases between. Germline lookup yields CDR1 SQVTM and CDR2 ANQGSEA. The CDR3 totals 13 residues. In nucleotides, the CDR3 is TGCAGCGTTGCCTATAACCCGGACAGTGAAGCTTTCTTT. The encoded protein is CSVAYNPDSEAFF.

V usage is TRBV30 and J usage is TRBJ2-5; D not resolved. The germline gives CDR1 GTSNPN, CDR2 SVGIG (reference sequence). The CDR3 runs 13 residues. Trimming pared 3 bases from V and 5 bases from J, leaving 13 bases between. CDR3 DNA sequence: TGTGCCTGGAGGCTAACTCCCGGGGAGACCCAGTACTTC. This codes for CAWRLTPGETQYF. Looking up the rest from reference TRBV30 and TRBJ2-5 gives the full variable domain: SQTIHQWPATLVQPVGSPLSLECTVEGTSNPNLYWYRQAAGRGLQLLFYSVGIGQISSEVPQNLSASRPQDRQFILSSKKLLLSDSGFYLCAWRLTPGETQYFGPGTRLLVL.

About this clone: This CDR3 is also generated by other DNA sequences in the sample. The chain carries TRBV6-1 and TRBJ1-5; D unclear. The CDR3 contains 13 residues. CDR1 and CDR2 from the germline V gene are MNHNS and SASEGT. V dropped 0 bases and J dropped 7 bases, with 7 bases sitting between them. CDR3: CASSEARGQPQHF. For the CDR3, the DNA is TGTGCCAGCAGTGAAGCCCGAGGGCAGCCCCAGCATTTT.

Only one count was recorded for this clone. The chain has TRBV19 and TRBJ1-1, with TRBD1 matching over 8 bases. In germline, CDR1 is LNHDA, CDR2 SQIVND (reference sequence). The CDR3 extends over 16 amino acids. With 4 bases clipped from V and 1 base from J, the junction kept 8 bases outside the gene matches. CDR3 region: CASSKGQGLGNTEAFF. In DNA, the CDR3 is TGTGCCAGTAGTAAAGGACAGGGTCTGGGGAACACTGAAGCTTTCTTT.

This clone has a handful of counts. This chain joins TRBV11-2 and TRBJ1-2; TRBD1 matches at 7 bases. Germline CDR1 SGHAT, CDR2 FQNNGV. There are 13 residues in the CDR3. J lost 12 bases, V lost 0 bases, and 7 bases had no gene match. CDR3 bases: TGTGCCAGCAGCTTAGATTCGGCAGGGGGGCACACCTTC. This codes for CASSLDSAGGHTF.

On this clone: The same CDR3 also results from other DNA sequences found in this sample. V and J are TRBV9 and TRBJ2-3, with D unresolved. The ends were cut back, 1 base at V and 2 bases at J, with 8 bases in the middle. Germline assignment: CDR1 SGDLS and CDR2 YYNGEE. The CDR3 has 14 residues. CDR3 region: CASSVTGFTDTQYF. For the CDR3, the DNA is TGTGCCAGCAGCGTAACCGGGTTCACAGATACGCAGTATTTT.

The genes are TRBV7-2 and TRBJ2-1; 7 positions agree with TRBD2. This CDR3 is 15 amino acids long. V shed 7 bases and J 15 bases; nucleotides not matched to a gene: 21. From germline, CDR1 is SGHTA and CDR2 FQGNSA. CDR3 residues: CASTAEGGSGRTRFF. CDR3 sequence (DNA): TGTGCCAGCACCGCCGAGGGAGGTAGCGGGCGTACAAGGTTCTTC. The full variable domain, rest sourced from reference TRBV7-2 and TRBJ2-1, is GAGVSQSPSNKVTEKGKDVELRCDPISGHTALYWYRQSLGQGLEFLIYFQGNSAPDKSGLPSDRFSAERTGGSVSTLTIQRTQQEDSAVYLCASTAEGGSGRTRFFGPGTRLTVL.

V and J are TRBV6-6 and TRBJ1-6; D is undetermined. Per the germline V gene, CDR1 is MNHNY and CDR2 is SVGAGI (reference sequence). Trimming stripped 4 bases from V and 7 bases from J, with 11 bases between. This CDR3 has 14 residues. The CDR3 nucleotides read TGTGCCAGCAGTTCCAGGCTTGGCAATTCACCCCTCCACTTT. Translated, it gives CASSSRLGNSPLHF.